One sample yielded the 10 T cell receptor beta chains listed below, sequenced in a study of vaccination and CD4 T cells after COVID-19. The Oncomine TCR Beta short-read assay was applied to DNA of cultured CD4+ T cells. MiXCR, applied by TCRdb to the PCR reads, yields one record per CDR3 protein. This sample has 10,000 to 15,000 distinct CDR3 sequences, with around a third found just once. Treatment indicated: roughly nine-day PBMC culture with coronavirus spike peptide pools or control peptides (ViraFEST assay). No antigen is known for these receptors. The sample was CD4+ T cells from blood, cultured in vitro, taken before SARS-CoV-2 vaccination. These receptors all stem from a human donor who received a COVID-19 vaccine.

This clonotype was detected only a few times. V is TRBV24-1 and J is TRBJ1-2; 9 bases line up with TRBD1. CDR3 length: 14 residues. V lost 4 bases, J lost 5 bases, and 4 bases stayed unmatched. CDR1 and CDR2 from the germline V gene are KGHDR and SFDVKD. In DNA form, the CDR3 reads TGTGCCACCAGTGACCGGACAGGGGAATATGGCTACACCTTC. Amino acid sequence: CATSDRTGEYGYTF.

The chain combines TRBV5-1 with TRBJ1-2; TRBD1 matches 9 bases. V gave up 4 bases and J gave up 2 bases; unmatched junction bases: 3. CDR3 length: 14 amino acids. Per the germline V gene, CDR1 is SGHRS and CDR2 is YFSETQ. Written as DNA, the CDR3 is TGCGCCAGCAGCACGGGACAGGGAAACTATGGCTACACCTTC. Residues: CASSTGQGNYGYTF.

The chain joins TRBV9 to TRBJ1-2; the D is unclear. Trimming stripped 1 base from V and 3 bases from J, with 4 bases between. This CDR3 has 12 residues. In germline, CDR1 is SGDLS, CDR2 YYNGEE. The CDR3 region has the DNA TGTGCCAGCAGCGTAAATGACTATGGCTACACCTTC. Protein sequence: CASSVNDYGYTF.

This chain joins TRBV11-3 and TRBJ2-2; no firm D call. The CDR3 has 13 residues. V was pared by 5 bases and J by 4 bases, with 8 bases between. Germline V gene sequence: CDR1 SGHNT, CDR2 YENEEA. CDR3: CASSLGPTGELFF. DNA for the CDR3: TGTGCCAGCAGCCTCGGCCCCACCGGGGAGCTGTTTTTT.

The chain has TRBV6-5 and TRBJ1-5, with unresolved D. The V gene's germline CDR1 is MNHEY and CDR2 SVGAGI. Trimming cost V 2 bases and J 0 bases, with 14 bases left between them. The CDR3 runs 17 residues. CDR3 loop: CASSYPAALYSNQPQHF. CDR3 nucleotide sequence: TGTGCCAGCAGTTACCCGGCAGCCCTTTATAGCAATCAGCCCCAGCATTTT.

The chain's CDR3 is CASSVFGSRNEQFF. The CDR3 DNA sequence: TGCGCCAGCAGTGTTTTTGGGTCCCGGAATGAGCAGTTCTTC. The chain recombines TRBV10-1 with TRBJ2-1, with D hard to call. The germline CDR1 and CDR2 sequences are WNHNN and SYGVQD (reference sequence). V dropped 4 bases and J dropped 7 bases, with 14 bases sitting between them. The CDR3 has 14 amino acids.

This clonotype appeared a few times. V and J are TRBV2 and TRBJ2-3, with D possibly matching TRBD1 (5 bases). CDR1 is SNHLY, CDR2 FYNNEI, per germline. Trimming left V 3 bases short and J 2 bases short, with 9 bases between. The CDR3 runs to 14 residues. DNA of the CDR3: TGTGCCAGCAGTGAGGGGCTGGACACAGATACGCAGTATTTT. This encodes CASSEGLDTDTQYF.

This clonotype was counted between two and nine times. V is TRBV14 and J is TRBJ1-6; D not certain. This CDR3 is 13 amino acids long. Germline V gene data show CDR1 as SGHDN and CDR2 as FVKESK. V dropped 1 base and J dropped 9 bases, with 7 bases sitting between them. CDR3 sequence reads: CASSQVPGSPLHF. Written as DNA, the CDR3 is TGTGCCAGCAGCCAAGTTCCAGGTTCACCCCTCCACTTT.

The V call is TRBV6-1, the J call TRBJ1-6; 10 nucleotides match TRBD1. Trimming at V came to 1 base and at J to 3 bases, leaving 6 bases not matched to a gene. Per the germline V gene, CDR1 is MNHNS and CDR2 is SASEGT. The CDR3 is 18 residues long. CDR3 sequence (DNA): TGTGCCAGCAGTGAAGGGGGTTGGACAGGGGGCTATAATTCACCCCTCCACTTT. This codes for CASSEGGWTGGYNSPLHF.

This clonotype showed up just a few times. This chain uses TRBV30 with TRBJ1-6; possibly TRBD1 for D (6 bases). With 3 bases removed from V and 6 bases from J, the gap between germline ends came to 12 bases. This CDR3 spans 14 amino acids. Germline V gene data show CDR1 as GTSNPN and CDR2 as SVGIG (reference sequence). The CDR3 DNA follows: TGTGCCTGGAGGTCCGGGGACACTAATTCACCCCTCCACTTT. This gives the protein CAWRSGDTNSPLHF.